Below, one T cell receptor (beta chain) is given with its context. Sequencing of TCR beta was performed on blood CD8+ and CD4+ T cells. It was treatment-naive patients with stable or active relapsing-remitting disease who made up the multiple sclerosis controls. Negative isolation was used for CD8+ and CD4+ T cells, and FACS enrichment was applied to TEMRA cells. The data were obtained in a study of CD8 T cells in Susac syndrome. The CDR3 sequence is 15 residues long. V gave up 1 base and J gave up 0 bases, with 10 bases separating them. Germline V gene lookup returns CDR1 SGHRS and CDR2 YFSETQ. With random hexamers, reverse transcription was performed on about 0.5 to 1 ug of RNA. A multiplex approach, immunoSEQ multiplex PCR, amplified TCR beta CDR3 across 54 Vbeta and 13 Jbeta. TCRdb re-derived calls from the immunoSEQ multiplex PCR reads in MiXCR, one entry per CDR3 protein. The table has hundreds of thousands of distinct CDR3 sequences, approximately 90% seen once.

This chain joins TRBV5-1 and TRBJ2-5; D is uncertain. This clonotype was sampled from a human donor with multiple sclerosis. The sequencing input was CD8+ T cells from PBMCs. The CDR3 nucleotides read TGCGCCAGCAGCTTGAACGACCCGTACCAAGAGACCCAGTACTTC. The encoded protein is CASSLNDPYQETQYF.